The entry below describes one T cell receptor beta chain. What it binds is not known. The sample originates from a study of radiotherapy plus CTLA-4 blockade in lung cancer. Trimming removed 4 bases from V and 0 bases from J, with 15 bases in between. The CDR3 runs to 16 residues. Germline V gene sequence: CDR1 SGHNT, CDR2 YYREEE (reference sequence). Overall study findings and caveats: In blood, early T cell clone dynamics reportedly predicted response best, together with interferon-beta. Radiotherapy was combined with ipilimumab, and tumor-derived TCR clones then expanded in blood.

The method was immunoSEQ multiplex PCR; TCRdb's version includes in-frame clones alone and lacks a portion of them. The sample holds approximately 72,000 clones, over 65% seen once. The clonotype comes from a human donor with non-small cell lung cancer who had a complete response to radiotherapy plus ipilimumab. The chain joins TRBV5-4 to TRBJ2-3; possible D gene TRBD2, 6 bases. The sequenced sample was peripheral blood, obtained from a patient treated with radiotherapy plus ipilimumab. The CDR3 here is CASSRGASGSTDTQYF. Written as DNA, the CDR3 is TGTGCCAGCAGCCGCGGGGCCAGCGGGAGCACAGATACGCAGTATTTT.